This passage covers 26 T cell receptor beta chains from one sample sequenced in a study of control samples from healthy donors and cancer patients. The table came from immunoSEQ multiplex PCR; TCRdb's copy has only in-frame clones and leaves some out. This table has 200,000 or so clones, about 93% appearing once. The sample comprised blood. The receptors come from a man aged 45-60 years in good health.

V usage is TRBV10-1 and J usage is TRBJ2-1, with TRBD2 identical over 8 bases. V lost 6 bases and J lost 6; bases outside the gene matches: 4. The CDR3 covers 13 residues. Germline CDR1 and CDR2: WNHNN and SYGVQD (reference sequence). The CDR3 nucleotides read TGCGCCAGCAGCCGGGGGGGCGGCAATGAGCAGTTCTTC. This gives the protein CASSRGGGNEQFF.

V gene TRBV28 combines with J gene TRBJ1-3; perhaps TRBD1 as D (5 bases). Deletions cut 6 bases from V and 9 bases from J, with 18 bases between. From germline, CDR1 is MDHEN and CDR2 SYDVKM. This CDR3 has 14 amino acids. CDR3 bases: TGTGCCAGCAGCCTTACGGGGGGGGTAGGCACCATATATTTT. Translated: CASSLTGGVGTIYF.

The J gene is TRBJ2-1, the V gene TRBV29-1, with no clear D. The length of the CDR3 is 10 residues. The V gene lost 1 base and the J gene lost 15 bases, with 10 bases spanning the gap. The V gene's germline CDR1 is SQVTM and CDR2 ANQGSEA. CDR3 sequence: CSVEVGPAFF. CDR3 in DNA: TGCAGCGTTGAAGTAGGCCCAGCGTTCTTC.

V and J are TRBV10-3 and TRBJ2-7, with D perhaps TRBD2 (6 bases). The CDR3 consists of 15 residues. The germline CDR1 and CDR2 sequences are ENHRY and SYGVKD. V was cut by 6 bases and J by 0 bases, with 15 bases left in between. The DNA of the CDR3 is TGTGCCATCAGCCCCGGGACTCCGAGCTCCTACGAGCAGTACTTC. Translation: CAISPGTPSSYEQYF.

The chain combines TRBV12-5 with TRBJ1-1; no definite D call. V shed 5 bases and J shed 1 base, with 8 bases lying between them. This CDR3 is 13 amino acids long. The germline gives CDR1 LGHNT, CDR2 FRNRAP. The CDR3 nucleotides read TGTGCTAGTGGTCCCCCGGGGAACACTGAAGCTTTCTTT. Translated: CASGPPGNTEAFF. Variable domain in full (rest from reference TRBV12-5 and TRBJ1-1): DARVTQTPRHKVTEMGQEVTMRCQPILGHNTVFWYRQTMMQGLELLAYFRNRAPLDDSGMPKDRFSAEMPDATLATLKIQPSEPRDSAVYFCASGPPGNTEAFFGQGTRLTVV.

V and J are TRBV5-1 and TRBJ1-6; D gene ambiguous. The CDR3 length is 15 residues. Trimming shortened V by 4 bases and J by 0 bases, and 8 bases separated the two germline ends. CDR1 is SGHRS and CDR2 is YFSETQ in the germline V gene. Here the CDR3 DNA reads TGCGCCAGCAGCGAGACGAGCTCCTATAATTCACCCCTCCACTTT. The encoded protein is CASSETSSYNSPLHF.

This chain joins TRBV3-1 (or the pseudogene TRBV3-2) and TRBJ1-3, with TRBD1 identical over 7 bases. In germline, CDR1 is LGHDT, CDR2 YNNKEL (reference sequence). V lost 1 base and J lost 4; bases outside the gene matches: 7. The CDR3 is made up of 16 amino acids. This chain's CDR3 is CASSQVKGAEGNTIYF. In DNA form, the CDR3 reads TGTGCCAGCAGCCAAGTCAAGGGGGCCGAGGGAAACACCATATATTTT.

The gene calls are TRBV7-9 and TRBJ2-1; TRBD1 agrees at 8 bases. Germline trimming cut 3 bases from V and 3 bases from J; bases unmatched to any gene: 4. Germline CDR1 SEHNR, CDR2 FQNEAQ (reference sequence). This CDR3 spans 15 amino acids. The CDR3 coding sequence is TGTGCCAGCAGCTTTGGCAGGGGGCTCTACAATGAGCAGTTCTTC. Translated, it gives CASSFGRGLYNEQFF.

CDR3 sequence reads: CASSLRDNSNQPQHF. In DNA form, the CDR3 reads TGCGCCAGCAGCCTCCGGGACAATAGCAATCAGCCCCAGCATTTT. This rearrangement joins TRBV4-1 to TRBJ1-5, with TRBD1 as a possible D gene (6 bases). V gave up 4 bases and J gave up 0 bases, with 10 bases separating them. The germline CDR1 and CDR2 sequences are MGHRA and YSYEKL. The CDR3 runs to 15 residues.

This chain connects TRBV7-2 to TRBJ1-3; D is uncertain. The CDR3 consists of 15 residues. The germline gives CDR1 SGHTA, CDR2 FQGNSA. V lost 5 bases and J 0 bases, leaving 11 bases between the germline ends. DNA for the CDR3: TGTGCCAGCAGCATAGACGGAGGCTCTGGAAACACCATATATTTT. Translating gives CASSIDGGSGNTIYF.

This clone occurred a few times. The V and J genes are TRBV7-3 and TRBJ2-5; the match to TRBD2 covers 8 bases. The length of the CDR3 is 15 residues. Germline V gene sequence: CDR1 SGHTA, CDR2 FQGTGA. V shed 5 bases and J 0 bases; nucleotides not matched to a gene: 5. CDR3 nucleotide sequence: TGTGCCAGCAGCAACGGGGGGGCCGACCAAGAGACCCAGTACTTC. Encoded protein: CASSNGGADQETQYF. Combining the CDR3 with reference TRBV7-3 and TRBJ2-5 gives the whole variable domain GAGVSQTPSNKVTEKGKYVELRCDPISGHTALYWYRQSLGQGPEFLIYFQGTGAADDSGLPNDRFFAVRPEGSVSTLKIQRTERGDSAVYLCASSNGGADQETQYFGPGTRLLVL.

The table lists this clone with a count of one. This chain joins TRBV6-4 and TRBJ2-2; possible D gene TRBD1, 6 bases. This CDR3 contains 12 residues. Germline CDR1 is MRHNA and CDR2 is SNTAGT. The V and J ends lost 6 bases and 6 bases respectively, with 8 bases between them. The CDR3 nucleotides are TGTGCCAGCAGCAGGGGCTCCGGGGAGCTGTTTTTT. Protein: CASSRGSGELFF.

The V call is TRBV6-5, the J call TRBJ1-2; D is undetermined. Germline assignment: CDR1 MNHEY and CDR2 SVGAGI. This CDR3 has 15 amino acids. Trimming took off 7 bases at V and 0 bases at J, with 15 bases between the two ends. Written as DNA, the CDR3 is TGTGCCAGCATACGAGACGGCGTATCTAACTATGGCTACACCTTC. Its translation is CASIRDGVSNYGYTF.

This clone is classed as medium-sized (0.01 to 0.1%). The chain employs TRBV7-2 and TRBJ1-2; 7 bases align to TRBD1. Germline V CDR1 and CDR2: SGHTA, FQGNSA. J was trimmed by 4 bases and V by 5 bases; bases with no gene match: 13. The CDR3 loop spans 16 amino acids. The CDR3 protein is CASSQDAGTEVYGYTF. Here the CDR3 DNA reads TGTGCCAGCAGCCAGGATGCTGGGACAGAGGTCTATGGCTACACCTTC. Combining the CDR3 with reference TRBV7-2 and TRBJ1-2 gives the whole variable domain GAGVSQSPSNKVTEKGKDVELRCDPISGHTALYWYRQSLGQGLEFLIYFQGNSAPDKSGLPSDRFSAERTGGSVSTLTIQRTQQEDSAVYLCASSQDAGTEVYGYTFGSGTRLTVV.

The gene calls are TRBV6-5 and TRBJ1-1; D is possibly TRBD1 (5 bases). Germline V gives CDR1 MNHEY, CDR2 SVGAGI. Trimming pared 7 bases from V and 3 bases from J, leaving 9 bases between. The CDR3 runs 12 residues. DNA of the CDR3: TGTGCCAGCAAGACCAGGGACACTGAAGCTTTCTTT. The encoded protein is CASKTRDTEAFF.

The chain recombines TRBV10-3 with TRBJ2-2, with no clear D. The length of the CDR3 is 13 residues. V was cut by 4 bases and J by 7 bases, with 10 bases left in between. Germline-derived CDR1 and CDR2 are ENHRY and SYGVKD. This chain's CDR3 is CAISGTSGGELFF. The DNA of the CDR3 is TGTGCCATCAGTGGTACGTCCGGCGGGGAGCTGTTTTTT.

J is TRBJ2-3 and V is TRBV19; D possibly uses TRBD1 or TRBD2 (5 bases each). The V end lost 3 bases, the J end lost 6 bases, and 16 bases lay between the germline ends. CDR1 is LNHDA, CDR2 SQIVND, per germline (reference sequence). The CDR3 runs to 15 residues. The CDR3 DNA reads TGTGCCAGTAGTATCGTTTTATTTGGGGACGATACGCAGTATTTT. Residues: CASSIVLFGDDTQYF.

This sequence joins TRBV11-2 and TRBJ1-5; 8 nucleotides line up with TRBD1. The CDR3 spans 15 residues. V lost 5 bases to trimming and J lost 7 bases; unmatched junction nucleotides: 10. Germline loops: CDR1 SGHAT, CDR2 FQNNGV. CDR3 amino acids: CASSIGQGFGQPQHF. CDR3 nucleotide sequence: TGTGCCAGCAGCATTGGACAGGGTTTTGGGCAGCCCCAGCATTTT.

J is TRBJ2-7 and V is TRBV7-8; D is undetermined. Deletions cut 1 base from V and 2 bases from J, with 9 bases between. Germline CDR1 reads SGHVS; CDR2 reads FQNEAQ. The CDR3 is 14 residues long. CDR3 sequence reads: CASSLGQAAYEQYV. For the CDR3, the DNA is TGTGCCAGCAGCTTAGGGCAGGCGGCCTACGAGCAGTACGTC.

This chain connects TRBV5-1 to TRBJ2-5, with TRBD1 as a possible D gene (6 bases). V was clipped by 5 bases and J by 1 base, with 15 bases between them. The CDR3 is made up of 15 amino acids. Looked up from germline, CDR1 is SGHRS and CDR2 is YFSETQ. The CDR3 DNA sequence: TGCGCCAGCAGTATGGGTCAGGGGATCCAAGAGACCCAGTACTTC. It yields the protein CASSMGQGIQETQYF.

The chain links TRBV14 to TRBJ1-1; D is possibly TRBD1 (6 bases). CDR3 size: 17 residues. Germline CDR1 is SGHDN and CDR2 is FVKESK. V shed 0 bases and J shed 4 bases, with 18 bases lying between them. The CDR3 reads CASSQEAGGGFGTEAFF. The CDR3 bases are TGTGCCAGCAGCCAAGAAGCGGGAGGGGGGTTTGGCACTGAAGCTTTCTTT.

On this clone itself: At the DNA level, this CDR3 is encoded by other sequences in the same sample as well. The chain uses TRBV5-4 and TRBJ1-1, with unresolved D. Trimming pared 0 bases from V and 1 base from J, leaving 4 bases between. Germline V gene sequence: CDR1 SGHNT, CDR2 YYREEE (reference sequence). CDR3 size: 13 residues. Written as DNA, the CDR3 is TGTGCCAGCAGCTTGGTTGCGAACACTGAAGCTTTCTTT. Translating it yields CASSLVANTEAFF.

The genes are TRBV18 and TRBJ2-2; tentatively, D is TRBD2 (8 bases). V was clipped by 6 bases and J by 4 bases, with 15 bases between them. The CDR3 length is 15 residues. Germline V CDR1 and CDR2: KGHSH, LQKENI. CDR3 sequence reads: CASSRGDSRTGELFF. The CDR3 coding sequence is TGTGCCAGCTCGCGGGGGGACAGCCGCACCGGGGAGCTGTTTTTT.

The chain joins TRBV7-2 to TRBJ1-5; 7 bases are shared with TRBD1. The CDR3 has 15 residues. The germline gives CDR1 SGHTA, CDR2 FQGNSA. Trimming at V came to 5 bases and at J to 4 bases, leaving 8 bases not matched to a gene. CDR3 protein: CASSMFGTENQPQHF. The CDR3 DNA is TGTGCCAGCAGCATGTTCGGGACAGAAAATCAGCCCCAGCATTTT.

In DNA, the CDR3 is TGTGCCAGCAGCCCCCAGAGTGGGGCTAATGAAAAACTGTTTTTT. It specifies CASSPQSGANEKLFF. The rearrangement joins TRBV5-6 to TRBJ1-4; no clear D. V was pared by 4 bases and J by 3 bases, with 13 bases between. CDR1 SGHDT and CDR2 YYEEEE come from the germline V gene. The CDR3 is 15 residues long.

The rearrangement links TRBV2 to TRBJ2-3, with 14 bases lining up with TRBD2. Germline V CDR1 and CDR2: SNHLY, FYNNEI. With V trimmed by 4 bases and J by 7 bases, 7 bases remained unmatched. The CDR3 is made up of 16 amino acids. The CDR3 DNA reads TGTGCCAGCAGTGGAAAGACTAGCGGGGGGGTGTATACGCAGTATTTT. Protein sequence: CASSGKTSGGVYTQYF.